The 24 T cell receptor beta chains below come from one sample, sequenced in a study of cytomegalovirus exposure and HLA in healthy donors. Assay: immunoSEQ multiplex PCR; the TCRdb copy retains only in-frame clones and omits some. The table has 200,000 to 250,000 clones, around 80% seen once. Sequencing was performed on PBMCs. Receptors originate from a woman aged 25 to 39 in good health and CMV-seropositive.

The rearrangement uses TRBV28 and TRBJ1-2, with D maybe TRBD1 (5 bases). The V gene's germline CDR1 is MDHEN and CDR2 SYDVKM. Deletions cut 6 bases from V and 2 bases from J, with 10 bases between. The CDR3 consists of 13 residues. This CDR3 reads CASSSTENYGYTF. The CDR3 nucleotides read TGTGCCAGCAGCTCGACAGAAAACTATGGCTACACCTTC.

V gene TRBV29-1 combines with J gene TRBJ1-1, with D unresolved. CDR1 is SQVTM and CDR2 is ANQGSEA in the germline V gene. The germline V and J ends were trimmed by 4 bases and 1 base, with 10 bases remaining between them. This CDR3 comprises 13 residues. The CDR3 bases are TGCAGCGTTGGAGGTCGGGGGAACACTGAAGCTTTCTTT. It is translated as CSVGGRGNTEAFF. Full variable domain (rest looked up from reference TRBV29-1 and TRBJ1-1): SAVISQKPSRDICQRGTSLTIQCQVDSQVTMMFWYRQQPGQSLTLIATANQGSEATYESGFVIDKFPISRPNLTFSTLTVSNMSPEDSSIYLCSVGGRGNTEAFFGQGTRLTVV.

The rearrangement uses TRBV30 and TRBJ2-5, with 11 nucleotides matching TRBD1. Germline V lookup: CDR1 GTSNPN, CDR2 SVGIG (reference sequence). There are 15 residues in the CDR3. After removal of 4 bases from V and 5 bases from J, the junction contained 9 bases not matched to a gene. CDR3 in DNA: TGTGCCTGGACTCCCGGGACAGGGGGAGGGGAGACCCAGTACTTC. It specifies CAWTPGTGGGETQYF.

This chain uses TRBV14 with TRBJ1-1; D is unresolved. The germline V gene encodes CDR1 SGHDN and CDR2 FVKESK. V was shortened by 4 bases and J by 4 bases, with 7 bases between the two germline ends. This CDR3 contains 12 residues. Written as DNA, the CDR3 is TGTGCCAGCAGCCGAGTAGGCACTGAAGCTTTCTTT. This gives the protein CASSRVGTEAFF.

V gene TRBV28 combines with J gene TRBJ2-1; TRBD2 matches at 13 bases. With V trimmed by 6 bases and J by 9 bases, 8 bases remained unmatched. CDR1 and CDR2 (germline): MDHEN, SYDVKM. The CDR3 is 15 residues long. The CDR3 DNA follows: TGTGCCAGCAGCCTACTAGCGGGAGGGCCCGGTGAGCAGTTCTTC. The encoded protein is CASSLLAGGPGEQFF.

The genes are TRBV4-1 and TRBJ2-1; D perhaps matches TRBD2 (5 bases). V was cut by 3 bases and J by 15 bases, with 24 bases left in between. Germline V gene lookup returns CDR1 MGHRA and CDR2 YSYEKL. The CDR3 loop spans 15 amino acids. CDR3 amino acids: CASSQIQPLAMSLFF. The CDR3 region has the DNA TGCGCCAGCAGCCAGATCCAGCCCCTAGCAATGAGTCTGTTCTTC.

The J gene is TRBJ2-7, the V gene TRBV4-1; the D gene is possibly TRBD2 (6 bases). The germline V gene encodes CDR1 MGHRA and CDR2 YSYEKL. The CDR3 spans 18 residues. V lost 1 base to trimming and J lost 4 bases, with 23 bases between them. CDR3 region: CASSQVLREGSGWYEQYF. CDR3 nucleotides: TGCGCCAGCAGCCAAGTGCTAAGGGAAGGAAGCGGGTGGTACGAGCAGTACTTC.

The CDR3 reads CASRDTLNTEAFF. CDR3 nucleotide sequence: TGTGCCAGCAGGGATACCTTGAACACTGAAGCTTTCTTT. The chain carries TRBV2 and TRBJ1-1; no definite D call. V lost 6 bases, J lost 0 bases, and 8 bases lay in between. The CDR3 consists of 13 residues. Looked up from germline, CDR1 is SNHLY and CDR2 is FYNNEI.

This chain joins TRBV5-1 and TRBJ1-2; 8 positions match TRBD1. This CDR3 comprises 12 residues. Looked up from germline, CDR1 is SGHRS and CDR2 is YFSETQ. V trimming: 7 bases; J trimming: 6 bases; junction bases outside the gene matches: 5. CDR3 in DNA: TGCGCCAGCCGACAGGGGCAAGATGGCTACACCTTC. It encodes CASRQGQDGYTF.

The rearrangement links TRBV6-1 to TRBJ1-2; D gene unclear. The CDR3 length is 14 residues. The ends were cut back, 5 bases at V and 0 bases at J, with 10 bases in the middle. Germline V gene lookup returns CDR1 MNHNS and CDR2 SASEGT. CDR3 coding DNA: TGTGCCAGCAGTCGACCGGGAGCTAACTATGGCTACACCTTC. This translates into CASSRPGANYGYTF.

The chain links TRBV28 to TRBJ1-2; possibly TRBD1 for D (5 bases). The length of the CDR3 is 16 residues. V gave up 7 bases and J gave up 8 bases, with 26 bases separating them. Germline assignment: CDR1 MDHEN and CDR2 SYDVKM. The CDR3 DNA is TGTGCCAGCACTCCCTATGCCCCGACAGAGCCGGGGGGCTACACCTTC. It translates to CASTPYAPTEPGGYTF.

The CDR3 spells CASWSGSGANVLTF. In DNA form, the CDR3 reads TGTGCCAGCTGGAGTGGCTCTGGGGCCAACGTCCTGACTTTC. The rearrangement links TRBV9 to TRBJ2-6, with D unclear. CDR3 length: 14 amino acids. The germline CDR1 and CDR2 sequences are SGDLS and YYNGEE. V was trimmed by 7 bases and J by 0 bases, leaving 8 bases between them.

The chain recombines TRBV5-6 with TRBJ2-7; the D gene could be TRBD1 or TRBD2 (5 bases each). The CDR3 consists of 14 residues. CDR1 and CDR2 (germline): SGHDT, YYEEEE. With 0 bases removed from V and 2 bases from J, the gap between germline ends came to 9 bases. The CDR3: CASSLVGGPYEQYF. The CDR3 DNA reads as TGTGCCAGCAGCTTGGTTGGGGGACCCTACGAGCAGTACTTC. Variable domain in full (rest from reference TRBV5-6 and TRBJ2-7): DAGVTQSPTHLIKTRGQQVTLRCSPKSGHDTVSWYQQALGQGPQFIFQYYEEEERQRGNFPDRFSGHQFPNYSSELNVNALLLGDSALYLCASSLVGGPYEQYFGPGTRLTVT.

J is TRBJ1-2 and V is TRBV27, with D possibly matching TRBD1 (5 bases). Germline-derived CDR1 and CDR2 are MNHEY and SMNVEV (reference sequence). The CDR3 is 14 amino acids. V was cut by 6 bases and J by 0 bases, with 11 bases left in between. The CDR3 loop is CASRRDGSNYGYTF. The CDR3 DNA is TGTGCCAGCAGAAGGGACGGTTCTAACTATGGCTACACCTTC.

The V and J genes are TRBV29-1 and TRBJ2-2; D not resolved. Trimming took 1 base from V and 1 from J, leaving 7 bases between them. Per germline, CDR1 SQVTM and CDR2 ANQGSEA. This CDR3 is 14 amino acids long. CDR3 in amino acids: CSVEGRRNTGELFF. The DNA of the CDR3 is TGCAGCGTTGAAGGTCGGCGGAACACCGGGGAGCTGTTTTTT.

CDR3 in DNA: TGCGCCAGCAGCTCGGGCAGCGACTATGGCTACACCTTC. It is translated as CASSSGSDYGYTF. The J gene is TRBJ1-2, the V gene TRBV5-1; D ambiguous. CDR3 length: 13 residues. Germline values: CDR1 SGHRS, CDR2 YFSETQ. The V end lost 3 bases, the J end lost 3 bases, and 9 bases lay between the germline ends.

The V and J genes are TRBV10-3 and TRBJ2-1; D not certain. The CDR3 has 11 amino acids. V dropped 3 bases and J dropped 8 bases, with 5 bases sitting between them. Germline loops: CDR1 ENHRY, CDR2 SYGVKD. In DNA, the CDR3 is TGTGCCATCAGTGACGATGATGAGCAGTTCTTC. Encoded protein: CAISDDDEQFF.

The chain joins TRBV27 to TRBJ1-2; D is undetermined. The V end was cut by 5 bases, the J end by 6 bases, with 13 bases between. Germline loops: CDR1 MNHEY, CDR2 SMNVEV (reference sequence). The length of the CDR3 is 13 residues. CDR3 protein: CASSQADPDGYTF. The CDR3 DNA sequence: TGTGCCAGCAGTCAGGCGGACCCTGATGGCTACACCTTC.

V is TRBV7-8 and J is TRBJ2-2, with D unclear. Trimming shortened V by 2 bases and J by 5 bases, and 6 bases separated the two germline ends. The length of the CDR3 is 13 residues. The V gene's germline CDR1 is SGHVS and CDR2 FQNEAQ. CDR3 region: CASSLKSTGELFF. CDR3 sequence (DNA): TGTGCCAGCAGCTTAAAAAGTACCGGGGAGCTGTTTTTT.

This clone came up a few times. The chain employs TRBV6-5 and TRBJ2-2, with D maybe TRBD1 (5 bases). Germline V lookup: CDR1 MNHEY, CDR2 SVGAGI. CDR3 length: 12 residues. The V and J ends lost 6 bases and 5 bases respectively, with 7 bases between them. CDR3: CASSPGTGELFF. The CDR3 region has the DNA TGTGCCAGCAGCCCAGGGACCGGGGAGCTGTTTTTT.

The chain uses TRBV11-2 and TRBJ2-1, with D uncertain. Trimming took off 7 bases at V and 7 bases at J, with 5 bases between the two ends. This CDR3 has 10 residues. Germline V CDR1 and CDR2: SGHAT, FQNNGV. CDR3 DNA: TGTGCCAGCATGCTAAATGAGCAGTTCTTC. Amino acid sequence: CASMLNEQFF.

This clone was picked up one time. The rearrangement links TRBV9 to TRBJ2-7; no reliable D call. V shed 3 bases and J shed 6 bases, with 10 bases lying between them. Germline V lookup: CDR1 SGDLS, CDR2 YYNGEE. CDR3 length: 12 amino acids. CDR3 sequence: CASSGDLSEQYF. DNA of the CDR3: TGTGCCAGCAGCGGAGACTTGTCCGAGCAGTACTTC.

The V and J genes are TRBV6-5 and TRBJ2-5; 9 positions match TRBD2. CDR1 and CDR2 from the germline V gene are MNHEY and SVGAGI. This CDR3 region has 14 residues. The V segment lost 5 bases and the J segment 2 bases; nucleotides outside the gene matches: 3. The CDR3 DNA sequence: TGTGCCAGCAGTCGGACTAGCGAACAAGAGACCCAGTACTTC. Protein: CASSRTSEQETQYF.

The V and J genes are TRBV11-1 and TRBJ1-1, with unresolved D. Germline V lookup: CDR1 SGHAT, CDR2 FQDESV (reference sequence). V lost 5 bases and J 1 base, leaving 11 bases between the germline ends. This CDR3 has 14 residues. CDR3 sequence reads: CASSPWVQNTEAFF. The CDR3, as DNA: TGTGCCAGCAGCCCCTGGGTACAGAACACTGAAGCTTTCTTT.